The clone carrying this T cell receptor (beta chain) was observed once. Germline trimming cut 3 bases from V and 2 bases from J; bases unmatched to any gene: 4. Germline CDR1 is SGHRS and CDR2 is YFSETQ. The CDR3 contains 16 residues. The data originate from a study of blood T cell repertoires in COVID-19. Methods used by the authors: For nucleated cells, counts were estimated from reference gene primer amplification. Libraries were prepared by immunoSEQ multiplex PCR; TCRdb keeps only in-frame clonotypes and omits some of them. Clone size and the V and J calls come from that table; the DNA yielded D and trimming. This table has 40,000 to 45,000 clones, 90% appearing once.

Sequenced material: peripheral blood. The sequence was obtained from a human donor in a cohort sampled during active COVID-19. This chain links TRBV5-1 with TRBJ2-3; TRBD2 agrees at 12 bases. The CDR3 DNA reads as TGCGCCAGCAGCTCTCTAGCGGGGGGGAACACAGATACGCAGTATTTT. Translation gives CASSSLAGGNTDTQYF.